This is a list of T cell receptor beta chains from one sample in a study of spatial heterogeneity in lung cancer. TCRdb re-analysed the 5' RACE reads in MiXCR, keeping a single row per CDR3 protein. This table has about 94,000 distinct CDR3 sequences, around 19% appearing once. Source: PBMCs, taken at follow-up. Receptor source: a male donor with early-stage non-small cell lung cancer. The CDR3 runs from the conserved cysteine through the conserved F or W. Each record gives: D gene, V gene, clone size, J gene, CDR3 DNA, CDR3 protein. The D gene is left open where the match is weak. Size is stated for part of the rows, as once, few or many counts, or as a class when the clone is expanded.

d_gene: NA
v_gene: TRBV7-2
abundance: many
j_gene: TRBJ2-2
CDR3nt: TGTGCCAGCAGCTGGAAGGGGGCCGGGGAGCTGTTTTTT
CDR3aa: CASSWKGAGELFF

d_gene: NA
v_gene: TRBV7-2
abundance: few
j_gene: TRBJ2-1
CDR3nt: TGTGCCAGCAGCTTACGAAGCTACAATGAGCAGTTCTTC
CDR3aa: CASSLRSYNEQFF

d_gene: TRBD1
v_gene: TRBV29-1
abundance: NA
j_gene: TRBJ1-6
CDR3nt: TGCAGCGTTGCTCAAATAAAGGACAGGGAGTTTCTTGATAATTCACCCCTCCACTTT
CDR3aa: CSVAQIKDREFLDNSPLHF

d_gene: NA
v_gene: TRBV2
abundance: NA
j_gene: TRBJ2-3
CDR3nt: TGTGCCAGCAGTGCTTTACCTACCGAGACAGATACGCAGTATTTT
CDR3aa: CASSALPTETDTQYF

d_gene: NA
v_gene: TRBV20-1
abundance: NA
j_gene: TRBJ1-3
CDR3nt: TGCAGTGCCATAGACAGGTTTGGAAACACCATATATTTT
CDR3aa: CSAIDRFGNTIYF

d_gene: TRBD2
v_gene: TRBV11-2
abundance: many
j_gene: TRBJ2-5
CDR3nt: TGTGCCAGCAGCTTAGGACTAGCCCAAGAGACCCAGTACTTC
CDR3aa: CASSLGLAQETQYF

d_gene: TRBD2
v_gene: TRBV11-2
abundance: few
j_gene: TRBJ2-2
CDR3nt: TGTGCCAGCAGCGCTAGCGGGGGGGTCAACACCGGGGAGCTGTTTTTT
CDR3aa: CASSASGGVNTGELFF

d_gene: TRBD1
v_gene: TRBV12-3/TRBV12-4
abundance: few
j_gene: TRBJ1-6
CDR3nt: TGTGCCAGCAGGCCCGGGACAGGATTTGATTCACCCCTCCACTTT
CDR3aa: CASRPGTGFDSPLHF

d_gene: NA
v_gene: TRBV18
abundance: few
j_gene: TRBJ2-1
CDR3nt: TGTGCCAGCTCCCCACCATCATCGAATGAGCAGTTCTTC
CDR3aa: CASSPPSSNEQFF

d_gene: NA
v_gene: TRBV3-1
abundance: few
j_gene: TRBJ2-7
CDR3nt: TGTGCCAGCAGCCAAGGAGGAGGCGAGCAGTACTTC
CDR3aa: CASSQGGGEQYF

d_gene: NA
v_gene: TRBV5-4
abundance: many
j_gene: TRBJ1-4
CDR3nt: TGTGCCAGCAGCAGAACGACGGGAACTAATGAAAAACTGTTTTTT
CDR3aa: CASSRTTGTNEKLFF

d_gene: NA
v_gene: TRBV5-6
abundance: many
j_gene: TRBJ1-1
CDR3nt: TGTGCCAGCAGCTTGGGGGGTAACACTGAAGCTTTCTTT
CDR3aa: CASSLGGNTEAFF

d_gene: NA
v_gene: TRBV7-2
abundance: few
j_gene: TRBJ2-4
CDR3nt: TGTGCCAGCAGCTTAGCGGATTACGGGACCTTTCAGTACTTC
CDR3aa: CASSLADYGTFQYF

d_gene: NA
v_gene: TRBV5-1
abundance: NA
j_gene: TRBJ1-2
CDR3nt: TGCGCCAGCACCCCGAGGACGGGGGCCGAGTTGGGCGGCTACACCTTC
CDR3aa: CASTPRTGAELGGYTF

d_gene: NA
v_gene: TRBV7-9
abundance: NA
j_gene: TRBJ1-1
CDR3nt: TGTGCCAGCAGCTTCGAAACTTGGCACACTGAAGCTTTCTTT
CDR3aa: CASSFETWHTEAFF

d_gene: TRBD1
v_gene: TRBV29-1
abundance: few
j_gene: TRBJ2-7
CDR3nt: TGCAGCGCTCGAGGACAGGGGGCCCACGAGCAGTACTTC
CDR3aa: CSARGQGAHEQYF

d_gene: TRBD2
v_gene: TRBV5-1
abundance: many
j_gene: TRBJ2-5
CDR3nt: TGCGCCAGCAGCCCGGGACTAGCGGGTCAAGAGACCCAGTACTTC
CDR3aa: CASSPGLAGQETQYF

d_gene: NA
v_gene: TRBV7-9
abundance: few
j_gene: TRBJ1-4
CDR3nt: TGTGCCAGCAGCTTCGGGGATGGGGACACTAATGAAAAACTGTTTTTT
CDR3aa: CASSFGDGDTNEKLFF

d_gene: NA
v_gene: TRBV20-1
abundance: many
j_gene: TRBJ2-7
CDR3nt: TGCAGTGCTAGGCGCGGGACTCTCCACGAGCAGTACTTC
CDR3aa: CSARRGTLHEQYF

d_gene: TRBD2
v_gene: TRBV6-5
abundance: NA
j_gene: TRBJ2-7
CDR3nt: TGTGCCAGCAGTTACGCGGGAGCCGCCTACGAGCAGTACTTC
CDR3aa: CASSYAGAAYEQYF

d_gene: NA
v_gene: TRBV18
abundance: NA
j_gene: TRBJ1-4
CDR3nt: TGTGCCAGCTCATCCGGGGATAATGAAAAACTGTTTTTT
CDR3aa: CASSSGDNEKLFF

d_gene: TRBD1
v_gene: TRBV18
abundance: NA
j_gene: TRBJ1-5
CDR3nt: TGTGCCAGCTCACCAGTACAGGGGAACAATCAGCCCCAGCATTTT
CDR3aa: CASSPVQGNNQPQHF

d_gene: NA
v_gene: TRBV29-1
abundance: many
j_gene: TRBJ2-2
CDR3nt: TGCAGCGTTCAAAACACCGGGGAGCTGTTTTTT
CDR3aa: CSVQNTGELFF

d_gene: NA
v_gene: TRBV29-1
abundance: NA
j_gene: TRBJ1-6
CDR3nt: TGCAGCGTTGGCGACGGGCCGTCTTCACCCCTCCACTTT
CDR3aa: CSVGDGPSSPLHF

d_gene: NA
v_gene: TRBV4-2
abundance: few
j_gene: TRBJ2-1
CDR3nt: TGTGCCAGCAGCCAAGAGGTCCCTGGCGGATTTACCTACAATGAGCAGTTCTTC
CDR3aa: CASSQEVPGGFTYNEQFF

d_gene: TRBD2
v_gene: TRBV5-5
abundance: few
j_gene: TRBJ2-3
CDR3nt: TGTGCCAGCAGCTTGGCGGGGAGCAGGACTAGCGGAACAGATACGCAGTATTTT
CDR3aa: CASSLAGSRTSGTDTQYF

d_gene: NA
v_gene: TRBV20-1
abundance: NA
j_gene: TRBJ1-2
CDR3nt: TGCAGTGCTAGAGTTTTAAGCAATTATGGCTACACCTTC
CDR3aa: CSARVLSNYGYTF

d_gene: NA
v_gene: TRBV19
abundance: few
j_gene: TRBJ1-1
CDR3nt: TGTGCCAGTAGTCCCACCCACACAGGGTTCGCTGAAGCTTTCTTT
CDR3aa: CASSPTHTGFAEAFF

d_gene: NA
v_gene: TRBV5-6
abundance: many
j_gene: TRBJ1-2
CDR3nt: TGTGCCAGCAGCTTGTCCGGGGACGGGGCCTATGGCTACACCTTC
CDR3aa: CASSLSGDGAYGYTF

d_gene: NA
v_gene: TRBV27
abundance: NA
j_gene: TRBJ1-2
CDR3nt: TGTGCCAGCAGTCCCCAGGGAACCTATGGCTACACCTTC
CDR3aa: CASSPQGTYGYTF

d_gene: NA
v_gene: TRBV4-3
abundance: NA
j_gene: TRBJ2-3
CDR3nt: TGCGCCAGCAGCCAAGGGCCACATTCAGATACGCAGTATTTT
CDR3aa: CASSQGPHSDTQYF

d_gene: NA
v_gene: TRBV9
abundance: NA
j_gene: TRBJ1-6
CDR3nt: TGTGCCAGCAGCCCCCTGAGTAGAGAATCACCCCTCCACTTT
CDR3aa: CASSPLSRESPLHF

d_gene: NA
v_gene: TRBV20-1
abundance: many
j_gene: TRBJ2-3
CDR3nt: TGCAGTGCTATTACGGCTAGCACAGATACGCAGTATTTT
CDR3aa: CSAITASTDTQYF

d_gene: NA
v_gene: TRBV7-9
abundance: NA
j_gene: TRBJ2-1
CDR3nt: TGTGCCAGCAGCTTCGGGCAGGGTTTAAGCGATGAGCAGTTCTTC
CDR3aa: CASSFGQGLSDEQFF

d_gene: NA
v_gene: TRBV18
abundance: NA
j_gene: TRBJ2-5
CDR3nt: TGTGCCAGCTCCCCCAGAGGGGTCGGAGAGACCCAGTACTTC
CDR3aa: CASSPRGVGETQYF

d_gene: NA
v_gene: TRBV11-2
abundance: NA
j_gene: TRBJ2-1
CDR3nt: TGTGCCAGCAGCTTAGAGTCCAGGGCTGGGCAGTTCTTC
CDR3aa: CASSLESRAGQFF

d_gene: NA
v_gene: TRBV5-1
abundance: NA
j_gene: TRBJ1-5
CDR3nt: TGCGCCAGCAGCTTGGAAGGGGGTCAGCCCCAGCATTTT
CDR3aa: CASSLEGGQPQHF